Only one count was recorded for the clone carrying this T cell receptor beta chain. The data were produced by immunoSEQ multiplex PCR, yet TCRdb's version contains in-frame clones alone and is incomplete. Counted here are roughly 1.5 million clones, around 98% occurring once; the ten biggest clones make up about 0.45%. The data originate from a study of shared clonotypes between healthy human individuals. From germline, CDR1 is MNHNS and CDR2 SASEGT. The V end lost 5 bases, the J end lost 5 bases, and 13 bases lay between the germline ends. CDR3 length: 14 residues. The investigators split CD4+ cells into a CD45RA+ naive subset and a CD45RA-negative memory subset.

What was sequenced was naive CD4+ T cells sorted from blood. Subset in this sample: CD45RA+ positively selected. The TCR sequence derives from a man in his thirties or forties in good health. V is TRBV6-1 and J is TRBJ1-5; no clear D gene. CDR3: CASSRDYSDQPQHF. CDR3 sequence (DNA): TGTGCCAGCAGTAGGGATTATTCGGATCAGCCCCAGCATTTT.